Listed below are T cell receptor beta chains from one sample, sequenced in a study of CD8+CD57+ T cells in acquired aplastic anemia. TCRdb processed the reads anew with MiXCR; each CDR3 protein has one entry. The sample lists around 290,000 distinct CDR3 sequences; roughly 61% were seen once. The sample comprised sorted CD4+, CD8+, or CD8+CD57+ T cells (not recorded which) from PBMCs. These receptors originate from a human donor with aplastic anemia. The conserved cysteine and the conserved F or W are not part of the CDR3 here.

v_call: TRBV15
cdr3_aa: ATSREGTGNSPLH

v_call: TRBV29-1
cdr3_aa: SVAGQGGYGYT

v_call: TRBV2
cdr3_aa: ASSDPRAGNYGYT

v_call: TRBV7-6
cdr3_aa: ASSPGERGVGDTQY

v_call: TRBV9
cdr3_aa: ASSEAGGLSNEQF

v_call: TRBV18
cdr3_aa: ASSPQGASQPQH

v_call: TRBV2
cdr3_aa: ASRTAGAYEQY

v_call: TRBV7-2
cdr3_aa: ASSLGGTGDPLH

v_call: TRBV20-1
cdr3_aa: SARKQSHGYT

v_call: TRBV19
cdr3_aa: ASSTSGRVGEQY

v_call: TRBV11-1
cdr3_aa: ASSWTDTQTGELF

v_call: TRBV7-9
cdr3_aa: ASSPLGQADTQY

v_call: TRBV10-2
cdr3_aa: ASSEPLAGDRKETQY

v_call: TRBV7-8
cdr3_aa: ASSIGTGSGYT

v_call: TRBV9
cdr3_aa: ASSVGAGGVYEQY

v_call: TRBV7-8
cdr3_aa: ASSHGTDEQY

v_call: TRBV7-9
cdr3_aa: ASIRDRVGYNEQF

v_call: TRBV29-1
cdr3_aa: SGGTGSQPQH

v_call: TRBV2
cdr3_aa: ASRGNSNQPQH

v_call: TRBV7-8
cdr3_aa: ASSSRRDRPSYEQY

v_call: TRBV10-3
cdr3_aa: AISSLAGGLNTGELF

v_call: TRBV19
cdr3_aa: ASSQQGHEQY

v_call: TRBV10-3
cdr3_aa: AISERVQQTDTQY

v_call: TRBV9
cdr3_aa: ASSPVGGAGYNEQY

v_call: TRBV7-9
cdr3_aa: ASSLVTGGSRGNTIY

v_call: TRBV5-1
cdr3_aa: ASSFYQSEGHNEQF

v_call: TRBV7-6
cdr3_aa: ASSLGSHTYEQY

v_call: TRBV7-6
cdr3_aa: ASSLPGQGLDTQY

v_call: TRBV19
cdr3_aa: ASSMVRVTSNQPQH

v_call: TRBV5-1
cdr3_aa: ASSWTGPGGNTIY

v_call: TRBV2
cdr3_aa: ASSEAIGPGHSNQPQH

v_call: TRBV12-3/TRBV12-4
cdr3_aa: ASSEVQEHSPLH

v_call: TRBV7-9
cdr3_aa: ASSSSSGNSYEQY

v_call: TRBV29-1
cdr3_aa: SVNRANTEAF

v_call: TRBV7-2
cdr3_aa: ASSEPGHYYEQY

v_call: TRBV7-9
cdr3_aa: ASSKTGVFYEQY

v_call: TRBV6-5
cdr3_aa: ASSSRLNEKLF

v_call: TRBV2
cdr3_aa: ASSVSELTSPLH

v_call: TRBV2
cdr3_aa: ASSEESPANGDTQY

v_call: TRBV25-1
cdr3_aa: ASKSFAGGSDEQF

v_call: TRBV20-1
cdr3_aa: SARDILAGGWYQETQY

v_call: TRBV5-1
cdr3_aa: ASSFLAGGSYNEQF

v_call: TRBV19
cdr3_aa: ASTIGAFMPANEKLF

v_call: TRBV20-1
cdr3_aa: SAAGTSGGAGEQY

v_call: TRBV7-9
cdr3_aa: ASSLVAFEEQY